The rows below give T cell receptor beta chains drawn from one sample of a study of cytomegalovirus exposure and HLA in healthy donors. Sequencing used immunoSEQ multiplex PCR; TCRdb keeps in-frame clones, though not all of them. The data contain 150,000 to 200,000 clones, roughly 84% of them singletons. What was sequenced was PBMCs. The receptors originated from a boy aged 5-17 years in good health and CMV-seronegative. The CDR3 runs from the conserved cysteine through the conserved F or W. Fields, in order: clone size, D gene, J gene, V gene, CDR3 DNA, CDR3 protein. D genes are given only for firm matches. A clone size is listed for some rows: how often the clone was seen (once, few, many), or a class if it is expanded.

size: few; D: TRBD1; J: TRBJ1-5; V: TRBV6-4; DNA: TGTGCCATCCGACCGGGACAGGGGGCATGCAATCAGCCCCAGCATTTT; CDR3: CAIRPGQGACNQPQHF
size: few; D: .; J: TRBJ1-5; V: TRBV30; DNA: TGTGCCTGGAGTGTACAGGGCGATCAGCCCCAGCATTTT; CDR3: CAWSVQGDQPQHF
size: .; D: TRBD1; J: TRBJ1-4; V: TRBV14; DNA: TGTGCCAGCAGCCTCAGGACAGGGGCTGGAGAAAAACTGTTTTTT; CDR3: CASSLRTGAGEKLFF
size: .; D: .; J: TRBJ2-3; V: TRBV27; DNA: TGTGCCAGCAACCAGGGAAATGAAGATACGCAGTATTTT; CDR3: CASNQGNEDTQYF
size: .; D: TRBD2; J: TRBJ2-7; V: TRBV30; DNA: TGTGCCTGGTCCGGGACTAGCGGGCCTTCATCCTACGAGCAGTACTTC; CDR3: CAWSGTSGPSSYEQYF
size: .; D: .; J: TRBJ2-7; V: TRBV29-1; DNA: TGCAGCGTTGAGTGGCCCCCCTACGAGCAGTACTTC; CDR3: CSVEWPPYEQYF
size: .; D: .; J: TRBJ2-6; V: TRBV6-4; DNA: TGTGCCAGCAGTGCCGGGACTTCCGCCTCTGGGGCCAACGTCCTGACTTTC; CDR3: CASSAGTSASGANVLTF
size: .; D: .; J: TRBJ1-1; V: TRBV18; DNA: TGTGCCAGCTCATTCAGGGACACTGAAGCTTTCTTT; CDR3: CASSFRDTEAFF
size: .; D: .; J: TRBJ2-3; V: TRBV5-1; DNA: TGCGCCAGCAGCAGGGGGGGGGCTACAGATACGCAGTATTTT; CDR3: CASSRGGATDTQYF
size: .; D: .; J: TRBJ1-3; V: TRBV11-2; DNA: TGTGCCAGCAGCGTGGCCGGGGGAAACACCATATATTTT; CDR3: CASSVAGGNTIYF
size: once; D: .; J: TRBJ2-7; V: TRBV5-1; DNA: TGCGCCAGCAGCTTGGGCGGACAGTACGAGCAGTACTTC; CDR3: CASSLGGQYEQYF
size: .; D: .; J: TRBJ1-3; V: TRBV2; DNA: TGTGCCAGTCTAACTCCGAACTCTGGAAACACCATATATTTT; CDR3: CASLTPNSGNTIYF
size: .; D: .; J: TRBJ2-2; V: TRBV6-1; DNA: TGTGCCAGCAGTGCCCTAGGGCAGGGGAACACCGGGGAGCTGTTTTTT; CDR3: CASSALGQGNTGELFF
size: few; D: TRBD1; J: TRBJ1-2; V: TRBV4-3; DNA: TGCGCCAGCAGCCACAGACTCCGGGACAGCGTCTATGGCTACACCTTC; CDR3: CASSHRLRDSVYGYTF
size: few; D: TRBD2; J: TRBJ2-1; V: TRBV5-1; DNA: TGCGCCAGCAGCTTGGACCCTAGCGGGAGGACTGAATACAATGAGCAGTTCTTC; CDR3: CASSLDPSGRTEYNEQFF
size: .; D: TRBD2; J: TRBJ2-2; V: TRBV13; DNA: TGTGCCAGCAGCTTTATAGCGGGGGCCCACACCGGGGAGCTGTTTTTT; CDR3: CASSFIAGAHTGELFF
size: .; D: .; J: TRBJ2-1; V: TRBV7-9; DNA: TGTGCCCGCAGCCGTTTTCGGGGGAGGCACAATGAGCAGTTCTTC; CDR3: CARSRFRGRHNEQFF